This record covers a single TCR beta chain. Its target is unknown. This sample is part of a study of identical twins. Whole-study results and caveats: Surplus twin overlap in beta out-of-frame sequences was less pronounced. Beta clonotypes that were abundant in cord blood contained fewer insertions, a pattern absent from memory repertoires. Low generation probability was overrepresented in out-of-frame alpha sequences shared by twins.

Template switching supplied a universal primer site; unique molecular identifiers were carried on the cDNA. Via MiXCR, TCRdb re-called the 5' RACE reads, giving one row per CDR3 protein. The sample has about 100,000 distinct CDR3 sequences, roughly 6% seen once; the top ten hold approximately 12%. Deletions cut 5 bases from V and 0 bases from J, with 14 bases between. The CDR3 totals 16 residues. The germline V gene encodes CDR1 DFQATT and CDR2 SNEGSKA (reference sequence). The rearrangement uses TRBV20-1 and TRBJ2-6; perhaps TRBD2 as D (5 bases). The receptor comes from a woman between 45 and 60 years old in good health. The sequencing sample was made of memory T cells sorted from blood. CDR3 sequence reads: CSAGFFGVSGANVLTF. For the CDR3, the DNA is TGCAGTGCTGGATTCTTCGGGGTCTCTGGGGCCAACGTCCTGACTTTC.